This T cell receptor (beta chain) was recovered during a study of low-dose radiotherapy and immunotherapy resistance in tumors. Study overall: Doses of 0.5 Gy per fraction every 2 weeks, totaling 6.5 Gy, went to Cohort 1. Each fraction given to Cohort 2 every two weeks delivered 1 Gy, and the total reached 13 Gy over 26 weeks.

Germline V gives CDR1 SEHNR, CDR2 FQNEAQ (reference sequence). The CDR3 spans 12 residues. The V gene end was trimmed by 6 bases and the J gene end by 4 bases; junction bases not matched to a gene: 3. TRAV- and TRBV-specific primers, spanning alpha and beta chains, primed first-strand cDNA. TCR amplification involved 20 PCR cycles with a constant-region primer and V-primer adapter. From the reads, TCRdb called clonotypes with MiXCR, one entry per CDR3 protein. The sample has fewer than 95,000 distinct CDR3 sequences, 8% to 10% seen once. Described time point: before trial treatment. This rearrangement joins TRBV7-9 to TRBJ2-7, with 7 bases lining up with TRBD1. The origin of this receptor is a male donor with prostate cancer. The sequences come from PBMCs, collected before treatment. The chain's CDR3 is CASRRQGYEQYF. CDR3 in DNA: TGTGCCAGCAGGCGACAGGGATACGAGCAGTACTTC.